Included here is one T cell receptor (beta chain) sequence, with context. What it binds is not known. The source of the sample is a study of blood T cells in healthy people across ages. Overall study results and limits: Diversity of TCR beta correlated strongly with naive T cell percentage. One million T cells yielded diversity estimates that were considered underestimates. Both higher diversity and more naive CD4+ cells marked long-lived donors when set against aged donors. Nothing was known about donor CMV status, and this possibly confounded expanded clonotype changes.

Together with a sample-barcoded 5' primer, a J-beta primer mix was included in a second PCR lasting 7 to 11 cycles. TCRdb reanalysed the 5' RACE reads using MiXCR and keeps one entry per CDR3 protein. This repertoire shows approximately 940,000 distinct CDR3 sequences, under 50% found once; its top ten account for 10% to 15%. J gave up 6 bases and V 6 bases, and 8 bases lay outside the gene matches. Germline CDR1 DFQATT, CDR2 SNEGSKA (reference sequence). The CDR3 consists of 12 residues. V is TRBV20-1 and J is TRBJ2-7; 7 bases align to TRBD2. Source material: blood. The TCR sequence derives from a man younger than 45 in good health. CDR3 DNA: TGCAGTGCCCTAAGCGGGGTGAGCGAGCAGTACTTC. Protein sequence: CSALSGVSEQYF.